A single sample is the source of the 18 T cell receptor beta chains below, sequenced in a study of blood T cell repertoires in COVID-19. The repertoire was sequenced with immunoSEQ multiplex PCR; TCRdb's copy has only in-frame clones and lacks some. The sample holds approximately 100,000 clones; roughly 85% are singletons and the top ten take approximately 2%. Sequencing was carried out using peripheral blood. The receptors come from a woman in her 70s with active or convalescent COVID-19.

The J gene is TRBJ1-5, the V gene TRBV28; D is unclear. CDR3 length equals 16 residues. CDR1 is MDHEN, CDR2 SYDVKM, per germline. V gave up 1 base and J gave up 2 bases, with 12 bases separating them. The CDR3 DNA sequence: TGTGCCAGCAGTTTATCTGGCGTCCGGGGCAATCAGCCCCAGCATTTT. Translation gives CASSLSGVRGNQPQHF.

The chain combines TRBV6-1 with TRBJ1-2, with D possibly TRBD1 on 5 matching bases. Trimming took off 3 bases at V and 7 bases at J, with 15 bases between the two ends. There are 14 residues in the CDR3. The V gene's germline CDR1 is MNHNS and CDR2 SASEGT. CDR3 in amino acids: CASSEGQGIFGYTF. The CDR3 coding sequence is TGTGCCAGCAGTGAGGGCCAGGGTATCTTTGGCTACACCTTC.

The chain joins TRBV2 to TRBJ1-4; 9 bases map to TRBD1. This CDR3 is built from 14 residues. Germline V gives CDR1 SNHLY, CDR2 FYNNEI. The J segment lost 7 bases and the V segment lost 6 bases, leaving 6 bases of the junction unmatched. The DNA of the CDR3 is TGTGCCAGCAGAGCGACAGGGGGGGGTGAAAAACTGTTTTTT. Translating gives CASRATGGGEKLFF.

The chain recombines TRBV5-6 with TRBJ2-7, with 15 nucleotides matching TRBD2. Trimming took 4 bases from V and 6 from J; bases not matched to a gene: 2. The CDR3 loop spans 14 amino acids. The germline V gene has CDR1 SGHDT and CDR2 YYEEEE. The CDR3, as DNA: TGTGCCAGCAGCCCGGGACTAGCGGGAGGCGAGCAGTACTTC. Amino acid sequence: CASSPGLAGGEQYF.

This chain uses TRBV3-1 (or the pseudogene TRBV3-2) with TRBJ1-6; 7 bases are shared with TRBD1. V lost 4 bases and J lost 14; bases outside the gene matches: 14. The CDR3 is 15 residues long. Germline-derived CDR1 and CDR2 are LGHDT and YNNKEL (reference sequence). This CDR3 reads CASSRDSLGDLALHF. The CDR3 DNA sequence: TGTGCCAGCAGCCGGGACAGCCTTGGAGATTTGGCCCTCCACTTT.

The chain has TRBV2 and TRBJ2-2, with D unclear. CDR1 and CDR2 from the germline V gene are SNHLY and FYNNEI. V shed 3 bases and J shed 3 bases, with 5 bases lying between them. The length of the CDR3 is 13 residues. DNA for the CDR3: TGTGCCAGCAGTGAGTGGCACACCGGGGAGCTGTTTTTT. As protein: CASSEWHTGELFF.

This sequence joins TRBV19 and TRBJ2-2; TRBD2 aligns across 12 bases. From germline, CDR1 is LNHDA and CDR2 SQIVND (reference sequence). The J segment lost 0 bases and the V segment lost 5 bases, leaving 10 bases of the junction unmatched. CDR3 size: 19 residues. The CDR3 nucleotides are TGTGCCAGTAGTCGGGCGAGTCGACTAGCGGGGGCGAACACCGGGGAGCTGTTTTTT. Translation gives CASSRASRLAGANTGELFF.

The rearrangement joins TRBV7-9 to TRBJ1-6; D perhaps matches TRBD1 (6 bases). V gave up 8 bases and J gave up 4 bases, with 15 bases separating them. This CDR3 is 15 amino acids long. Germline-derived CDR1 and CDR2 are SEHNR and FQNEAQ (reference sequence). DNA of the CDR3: TGTGCCAGCTCTACAGGGACAATTTATAATTCACCCCTCCACTTT. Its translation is CASSTGTIYNSPLHF. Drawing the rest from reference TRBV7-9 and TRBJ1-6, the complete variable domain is DTGVSQNPRHKITKRGQNVTFRCDPISEHNRLYWYRQTLGQGPEFLTYFQNEAQLEKSRLLSDRFSAERPKGSFSTLEIQRTEQGDSAMYLCASSTGTIYNSPLHFGNGTRLTVT.

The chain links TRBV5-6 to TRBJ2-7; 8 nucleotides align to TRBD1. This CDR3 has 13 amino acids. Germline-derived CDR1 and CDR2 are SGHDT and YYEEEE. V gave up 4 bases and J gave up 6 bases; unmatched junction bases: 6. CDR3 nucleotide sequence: TGTGCCAGCAGCCGGGACAGGCTTCCCGAGCAGTACTTC. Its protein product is CASSRDRLPEQYF.

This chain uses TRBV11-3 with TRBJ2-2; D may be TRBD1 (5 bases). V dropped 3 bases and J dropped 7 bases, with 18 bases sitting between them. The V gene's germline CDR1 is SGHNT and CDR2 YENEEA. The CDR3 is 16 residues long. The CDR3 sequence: CASSFDGASGDGELFF. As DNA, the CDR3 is TGTGCCAGCAGCTTTGATGGGGCCTCAGGAGACGGGGAGCTGTTTTTT.

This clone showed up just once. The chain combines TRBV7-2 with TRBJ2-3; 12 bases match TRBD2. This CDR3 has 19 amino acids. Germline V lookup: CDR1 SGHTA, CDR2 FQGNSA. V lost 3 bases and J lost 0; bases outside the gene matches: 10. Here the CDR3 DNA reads TGTGCCAGCAGCTTCGAACTGACTAGCGGGGGAAAAAGCACAGATACGCAGTATTTT. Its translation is CASSFELTSGGKSTDTQYF.

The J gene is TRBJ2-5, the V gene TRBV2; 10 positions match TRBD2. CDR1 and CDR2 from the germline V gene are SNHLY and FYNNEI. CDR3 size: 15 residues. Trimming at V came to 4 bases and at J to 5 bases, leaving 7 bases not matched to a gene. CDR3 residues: CASSVRLAGEETQYF. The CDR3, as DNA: TGTGCCAGCAGTGTACGACTAGCGGGTGAGGAGACCCAGTACTTC.

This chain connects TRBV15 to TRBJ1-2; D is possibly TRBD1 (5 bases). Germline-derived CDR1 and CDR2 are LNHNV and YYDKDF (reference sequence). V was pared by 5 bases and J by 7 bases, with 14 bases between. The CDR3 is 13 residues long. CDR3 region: CATSPGGGGGYTF. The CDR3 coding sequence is TGTGCCACCAGCCCAGGTGGGGGGGGTGGCTACACCTTC.

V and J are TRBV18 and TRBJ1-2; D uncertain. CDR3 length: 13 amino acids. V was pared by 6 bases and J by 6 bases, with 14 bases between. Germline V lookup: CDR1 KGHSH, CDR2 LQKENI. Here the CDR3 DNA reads TGTGCCAGCTCCCCAATCAAGTCGGATGGCTACACCTTC. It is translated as CASSPIKSDGYTF.

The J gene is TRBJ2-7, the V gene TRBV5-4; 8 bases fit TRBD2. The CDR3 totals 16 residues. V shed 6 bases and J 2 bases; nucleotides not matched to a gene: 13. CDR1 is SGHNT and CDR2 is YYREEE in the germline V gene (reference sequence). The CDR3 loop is CASTQPREGIAYEQYF. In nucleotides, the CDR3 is TGTGCCAGCACCCAACCTCGGGAGGGGATCGCCTACGAGCAGTACTTC.

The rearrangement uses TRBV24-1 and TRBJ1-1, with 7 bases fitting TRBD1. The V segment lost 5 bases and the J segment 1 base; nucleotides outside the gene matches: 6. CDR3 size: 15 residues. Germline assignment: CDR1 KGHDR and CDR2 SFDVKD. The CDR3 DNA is TGTGCCACCAGTGTGTCGACAGGGACGAACACTGAAGCTTTCTTT. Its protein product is CATSVSTGTNTEAFF.

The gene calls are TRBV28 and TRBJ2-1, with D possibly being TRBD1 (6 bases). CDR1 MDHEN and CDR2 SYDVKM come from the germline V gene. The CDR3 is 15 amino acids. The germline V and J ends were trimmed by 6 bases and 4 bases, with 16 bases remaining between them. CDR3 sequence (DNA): TGTGCCAGCAGCCGATCAGGGGCCCTATACAATGAGCAGTTCTTC. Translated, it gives CASSRSGALYNEQFF.

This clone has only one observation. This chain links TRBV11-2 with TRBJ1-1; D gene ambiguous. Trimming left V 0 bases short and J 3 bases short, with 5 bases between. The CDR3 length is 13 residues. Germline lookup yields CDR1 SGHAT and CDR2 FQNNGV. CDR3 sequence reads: CASSLDPYTEAFF. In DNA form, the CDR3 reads TGTGCCAGCAGCTTAGATCCGTACACTGAAGCTTTCTTT.